This T cell receptor (beta chain) was sequenced for a study of blood T cell repertoires in COVID-19. The V end was cut by 7 bases, the J end by 3 bases, with 11 bases between. CDR3 size: 13 residues. From germline, CDR1 is LNHDA and CDR2 SQIVND (reference sequence). TCRdb's copy holds only in-frame clones and misses some; the assay was immunoSEQ multiplex PCR. The sample contains some 270,000 clones, more than 75% of which appear only once. Sequencing input: PBMCs or T cells enriched from blood (not recorded which). This TCR came from a woman between 50 and 59 years old who had been exposed to COVID-19. The gene calls are TRBV19 and TRBJ2-3; D perhaps matches TRBD2 (6 bases). CDR3 bases: TGTGCCAGTACCTCGGAGGGAACAGATACGCAGTATTTT. This gives the protein CASTSEGTDTQYF. Combining the CDR3 with reference TRBV19 and TRBJ2-3 gives the whole variable domain DGGITQSPKYLFRKEGQNVTLSCEQNLNHDAMYWYRQDPGQGLRLIYYSQIVNDFQKGDIAEGYSVSREKKESFPLTVTSAQKNPTAFYLCASTSEGTDTQYFGPGTRLTVL.